What follows is one T cell receptor beta chain and its context. The sample belongs to a study of blood T cell repertoires in COVID-19. Background on the study: There were acute and convalescent COVID-19 samples, and they came from the United States, Italy and Spain.

Germline trimming cut 4 bases from V and 0 bases from J; bases unmatched to any gene: 6. Germline CDR1 is SGHAT and CDR2 is FQNNGV. The CDR3 is 16 amino acids. Assay: immunoSEQ multiplex PCR; the TCRdb copy retains only in-frame clones and omits some. This sample carries 180,000 or so clones, approximately 86% of them seen once, and the ten largest clones take about 8.2%. The sequence came from a man between 60 and 70 years old with acute or convalescent COVID-19. Sequenced material: peripheral blood. V is TRBV11-2 and J is TRBJ2-4; the match to TRBD2 covers 7 bases. The CDR3 here is CASSWGGVLAKNIQYF. CDR3 nucleotides: TGTGCCAGCAGCTGGGGAGGGGTACTAGCCAAAAACATTCAGTACTTC.